This T cell receptor beta chain was sequenced in a study of blood T cell repertoires in COVID-19. Using immunoSEQ multiplex PCR, the repertoire was profiled, and TCRdb retains in-frame clones only, with some absent. The repertoire includes roughly 39,000 clones, around 87% of them detected once, and approximately 25% sits in the top ten. This clonotype was sampled from a man aged 45 to 65 with active or convalescent COVID-19. The sample consisted of peripheral blood.

As DNA, the CDR3 is TGTGCCAGCAGTTATCTCGGGGGGAACACTGAAGCTTTCTTT. It yields the protein CASSYLGGNTEAFF. The J gene is TRBJ1-1, the V gene TRBV28; TRBD1 is a possible D gene (5 bases). CDR1 is MDHEN, CDR2 SYDVKM, per germline. The CDR3 runs to 14 residues. Trimming took 4 bases from V and 1 from J, leaving 10 bases between them.